This T cell receptor beta chain comes out of a study of blood T cells in healthy people across ages. Researchers report isolating at least 6 million PBMCs per sample. Next came a second PCR, run for about 6 to 12 cycles, which used a sample-barcoded 5' primer along with a J-beta primer mix. From the 5' RACE reads, TCRdb called clonotypes with MiXCR, one entry per CDR3 protein. The sample has around 990,000 distinct CDR3 sequences; about 23% are singletons. Germline V CDR1 and CDR2: SGHTA, FQGNSA. The V segment lost 3 bases and the J segment 7 bases; nucleotides outside the gene matches: 6. The CDR3 runs 14 residues. The study, taken as a whole, reports: Age advanced and TCR beta diversity per million T cells fell, roughly linearly.

A few counts support this clonotype. Its antigen is not identified. These same data were also listed under a study on T cells of mothers and their children. That study reports: The donor cohort consisted of a few healthy Caucasian mothers and their six children.

Sequences were obtained from blood. The V and J genes are TRBV7-2 and TRBJ1-5; 7 bases are shared with TRBD1. The TCR originated in a girl aged 2-10 years in good health. The CDR3 DNA reads TGTGCCAGCAGCTTGCAGGGGGTAGGGCAGCCCCAGCATTTT. Protein product: CASSLQGVGQPQHF.